The 8 T cell receptor beta chains in this list originate from one sample, sequenced in a study of cytomegalovirus exposure and HLA in healthy donors (TCRdb year 2017). Libraries came from the immunoSEQ multiplex PCR assay. For the multiplex PCR, a mixture combining 60 forward primers for TCR Vbeta segments and 13 reverse primers for TCR Jbeta segments was used. The immuneACCESS repertoire file appears here via TCRdb, limited to in-frame rearrangements. These files lack a portion of the clones; in checked studies, under half of the deficit traces to unresolved V genes, and the cause of the others is not known. The table for this sample lists roughly 65,000 clones. The ten largest clones add up to about 15% of the sample. The sample consisted of PBMCs. The receptors derive from a boy between 10 and 17 years old in good health and CMV-seronegative.

This sequence joins TRBV6-5 and TRBJ2-7; a weak D match, TRBD2 (5 bases). CDR1 is MNHEY and CDR2 is SVGAGI in the germline V gene. Trimming took 2 bases from V and 7 from J, leaving 15 bases between them. CDR3 length: 14 residues. The CDR3 protein is CASSYPGPGGEQYF. The CDR3 nucleotides read TGTGCCAGCAGTTACCCCGGACCGGGCGGGGAGCAGTACTTC.

V is TRBV2 and J is TRBJ1-2; a weak D match, TRBD1 (5 bases). V lost 5 bases and J lost 7, with 14 bases in between. CDR1 SNHLY and CDR2 FYNNEI come from the germline V gene. This CDR3 contains 13 residues. The CDR3 region has the DNA TGTGCCAGCAGTCCACTAAAGGGGTTTGGCTACACCTTC. Its protein is CASSPLKGFGYTF.

The chain has TRBV15 and TRBJ2-3; 7 bases fit TRBD2. The CDR3 spans 13 residues. The J segment lost 2 bases and the V segment lost 9 bases, leaving 5 bases of the junction unmatched. The germline gives CDR1 LNHNV, CDR2 YYDKDF (reference sequence). The CDR3 coding sequence is TGTGCCACAGGGGAGGGATCCACAGATACGCAGTATTTT. Residues: CATGEGSTDTQYF. Drawing the rest from reference TRBV15 and TRBJ2-3, the complete variable domain is DAMVIQNPRYQVTQFGKPVTLSCSQTLNHNVMYWYQQKSSQAPKLLFHYYDKDFNNEADTPDNFQSRRPNTSFCFLDIRSPGLGDTAMYLCATGEGSTDTQYFGPGTRLTVL.

The gene calls are TRBV11-2 and TRBJ1-1, with 7 bases aligning to TRBD1. The germline V gene has CDR1 SGHAT and CDR2 FQNNGV. This CDR3 region has 11 residues. V gave up 3 bases and J gave up 12 bases; unmatched junction bases: 4. The DNA of the CDR3 is TGTGCCAGCAGCTTTACAGGGGAACCTTTCTTT. The encoded protein is CASSFTGEPFF.

The rearrangement links TRBV30 to TRBJ2-7; 11 nucleotides agree with TRBD1. After removal of 2 bases from V and 12 bases from J, the junction contained 9 bases not matched to a gene. The CDR3 length is 13 residues. The V gene's germline CDR1 is GTSNPN and CDR2 SVGIG (reference sequence). CDR3 region: CAWSLGQGARPYF. CDR3 in DNA: TGTGCCTGGAGTTTAGGACAGGGGGCGCGTCCGTACTTC.

The V and J genes are TRBV5-4 and TRBJ2-1, with 9 bases fitting TRBD2. CDR1 is SGHNT and CDR2 is YYREEE in the germline V gene (reference sequence). CDR3 size: 13 residues. The ends lost 4 bases at V and 10 bases at J; junction bases unmatched: 6. As DNA, the CDR3 is TGTGCCAGCAGCGGGGGACTAGCTTCGGAGCAGTTCTTC. Translating gives CASSGGLASEQFF. The full variable domain, its missing parts supplied by reference TRBV5-4 and TRBJ2-1, is ETGVTQSPTHLIKTRGQQVTLRCSSQSGHNTVSWYQQALGQGPQFIFQYYREEENGRGNFPPRFSGLQFPNYSSELNVNALELDDSALYLCASSGGLASEQFFGPGTRLTVL.

The chain employs TRBV27 and TRBJ1-1; D gene unclear. Trimming took off 3 bases at V and 1 base at J, with 6 bases between the two ends. The germline V gene has CDR1 MNHEY and CDR2 SMNVEV (reference sequence). The CDR3 is 13 residues long. CDR3 nucleotide sequence: TGTGCCAGCAGTTTGTACGGGAACACTGAAGCTTTCTTT. It is translated as CASSLYGNTEAFF.

The chain couples TRBV20-1 to TRBJ1-1; no reliable D call. Trimming removed 8 bases at V and 7 bases at J, with 8 bases between. This CDR3 contains 9 residues. Germline V gene lookup returns CDR1 DFQATT and CDR2 SNEGSKA (reference sequence). The CDR3: CSPKLEAFF. In nucleotides, the CDR3 is TGCAGTCCTAAGCTTGAAGCTTTCTTT.